This T cell receptor beta chain is drawn from a study of memory CD4+ T cells and cytomegalovirus serostatus. Study-wide background: Of the healthy Belgian adults, nine or ten were CMV seropositive and about two dozen seronegative. Study observations and caveats: Repertoires predicted CMV serostatus with median bootstrapped AUC of approximately 0.94. Of around 160 reported CMV TCRbeta sequences, around 62 were found in memory CD4+ repertoires.

Germline assignment: CDR1 SGDLS and CDR2 YYNGEE. V lost 2 bases, J lost 4 bases, and 16 bases lay in between. The length of the CDR3 is 16 residues. The repertoire was sequenced with immunoSEQ multiplex PCR; TCRdb's copy has only in-frame clones and lacks some. The sample holds tens of thousands of clones; roughly three quarters are singletons and the top ten take roughly 5%. About this clone: Its antigen is currently unknown.

The sort gate was single viable CD3+CD4+CD8-CD45RO+ cells for memory CD4+ T cells. CD4+ T cells were isolated by positive magnetic selection. The sequenced material came from memory CD4+ T cells from blood. The origin of this receptor is an adult in good health and CMV-seropositive. The chain employs TRBV9 and TRBJ2-4; D may correspond to TRBD1 or TRBD2 (5 bases each). The CDR3 here is CASSVGADKRKNIQYF. The DNA for the CDR3 is TGTGCCAGCAGCGTCGGGGCGGACAAGAGAAAAAACATTCAGTACTTC.